What follows are 24 T cell receptor beta chains derived from one specimen sequenced in a study of molecular identifiers for immune sequencing clone quantification. TCRdb re-called the PCR reads through MiXCR, storing one row per CDR3 protein. Here the sample spans a few hundred thousand distinct CDR3 sequences, over 20% being singletons. Sequenced sample: naive CD8+ T cells from blood, with Jurkat cell RNA spiked in. The sample's subset: FACS-sorted CD8+CD4-CCR7+CD45RA+ naive T cells. Receptors were obtained from a human donor in good health. Some libraries in this study had Jurkat cell RNA spiked in.

V and J are TRBV27 and TRBJ1-1; D is possibly TRBD1 (6 bases). From germline, CDR1 is MNHEY and CDR2 SMNVEV (reference sequence). V was pared by 3 bases and J by 3 bases, with 11 bases between. The CDR3 is made up of 14 amino acids. This CDR3 is CASSLGGTYTEAFF. The CDR3 DNA is TGTGCCAGCAGTTTGGGCGGGACATACACTGAAGCTTTCTTT.

This clonotype was counted ten times or more. The chain is built from TRBV6-5 and TRBJ1-2; D is unresolved. CDR3 size: 15 residues. V dropped 5 bases and J dropped 5 bases, with 18 bases sitting between them. Per germline, CDR1 MNHEY and CDR2 SVGAGI. The CDR3 is CASSPRPVFFYGYTF. The CDR3 coding sequence is TGTGCCAGCAGTCCGAGACCTGTATTTTTTTATGGCTACACCTTC.

The chain uses TRBV11-2 and TRBJ2-7; 9 bases line up with TRBD2. The CDR3 extends over 15 amino acids. Germline trimming cut 3 bases from V and 4 bases from J; bases unmatched to any gene: 7. Germline V gene sequence: CDR1 SGHAT, CDR2 FQNNGV. The CDR3 DNA reads as TGTGCCAGCAGCTTTCCTGGCGGGAGGGCGTACGAGCAGTACTTC. Its translation: CASSFPGGRAYEQYF.

This clonotype has only a few counts. The chain couples TRBV29-1 to TRBJ1-2, with D possibly being TRBD1 (6 bases). Trimming stripped 3 bases from V and 0 bases from J, with 20 bases between. Germline V gene lookup returns CDR1 SQVTM and CDR2 ANQGSEA. The CDR3 spans 17 residues. Here the CDR3 reads CSVDGRTGTHTNYGYTF. CDR3 DNA: TGCAGCGTTGATGGGCGAACCGGGACACATACTAACTATGGCTACACCTTC. Variable domain in full (rest from reference TRBV29-1 and TRBJ1-2): SAVISQKPSRDICQRGTSLTIQCQVDSQVTMMFWYRQQPGQSLTLIATANQGSEATYESGFVIDKFPISRPNLTFSTLTVSNMSPEDSSIYLCSVDGRTGTHTNYGYTFGSGTRLTVV.

A word on this clonotype: This may be a read error: a much more frequent sequence differs by one nucleotide. The chain joins TRBV28 to TRBJ2-7; D assignment may be TRBD1 or TRBD2 (5 bases each). V lost 5 bases and J lost 2, with 19 bases in between. Germline CDR1 MDHEN, CDR2 SYDVKM. This CDR3 is built from 16 residues. CDR3 coding DNA: TGTGCCAGCAGTCATCCGGGACGCCCGACCCCCTACGAGCAGTACTTC. Its translation is CASSHPGRPTPYEQYF.

A remark on this clonotype: Possible read error: a much larger clone is one base away. The chain employs TRBV5-6 and TRBJ2-3, with 9 bases aligning to TRBD2. Germline loops: CDR1 SGHDT, CDR2 YYEEEE. The CDR3 loop spans 17 amino acids. V was clipped by 2 bases and J by 1 base; unmatched bases: 8. Written as DNA, the CDR3 is TGTGCCAGCAGCTTTTGGACTAGCGAGGGGCGCACAGATACGCAGTATTTT. Translated, it gives CASSFWTSEGRTDTQYF. Full variable domain (remainder filled in from reference TRBV5-6 and TRBJ2-3): DAGVTQSPTHLIKTRGQQVTLRCSPKSGHDTVSWYQQALGQGPQFIFQYYEEEERQRGNFPDRFSGHQFPNYSSELNVNALLLGDSALYLCASSFWTSEGRTDTQYFGPGTRLTVL.

As regards this clonotype: One end of the junction is discordant with germline, which a read error may explain. The CDR3 nucleotides are TGTGCCAGCAGCAGAATCGACAGGGGCCTCGAGGCTTCCTTT. As protein: CASSRIDRGLEASF. The chain is built from TRBV27 and TRBJ1-1, with TRBD1 identical over 8 bases. Germline V gene data show CDR1 as MNHEY and CDR2 as SMNVEV (reference sequence). This CDR3 comprises 14 residues.

The sample holds a few counts of this clonotype. The CDR3 reads CATRDSTDTQYF. The CDR3 DNA reads TGTGCCACAAGGGACAGCACAGATACGCAGTATTTT. The V call is TRBV10-3, the J call TRBJ2-3; either TRBD1 or TRBD2 may fit D (5 bases each). V was cut by 10 bases and J by 0 bases, with 8 bases left in between. CDR3 length: 12 amino acids. Germline V gene sequence: CDR1 ENHRY, CDR2 SYGVKD.

This clonotype was seen repeatedly, ten times or more. The chain combines TRBV5-1 with TRBJ2-3, with D perhaps TRBD1 or TRBD2 (6 bases each). Germline assignment: CDR1 SGHRS and CDR2 YFSETQ. Between the trimmed V and J ends, which lost 4 bases and 4 bases, there was a span of 31 bases. The CDR3 spans 20 residues. The CDR3 nucleotides read TGCGCCAGCAGCGGACTTGGCTCGGGGGCCGGGTTTAGGTTGGCAGATACGCAGTATTTT. Amino acids: CASSGLGSGAGFRLADTQYF.

This clonotype was detected many times. CDR3 nucleotide sequence: TGTGCCAGCGGTAGACTAGCCAAAAACATTCAGTACTTC. Amino acid sequence: CASGRLAKNIQYF. The chain employs TRBV13 and TRBJ2-4; D unclear. There are 13 residues in the CDR3. Germline V CDR1 and CDR2: PRHDT, FYEKMQ (reference sequence). Trimming removed 8 bases from V and 0 bases from J, with 8 bases in between. Variable domain in full (rest from reference TRBV13 and TRBJ2-4): AAGVIQSPRHLIKEKRETATLKCYPIPRHDTVYWYQQGPGQDPQFLISFYEKMQSDKGSIPDRFSAQQFSDYHSELNMSSLELGDSALYFCASGRLAKNIQYFGAGTRLSVL.

This clonotype has more than one count but fewer than ten. The chain employs TRBV6-6 and TRBJ1-2; TRBD1 might be the D (6 bases). This CDR3 is 16 amino acids long. CDR1 and CDR2 from the germline V gene are MNHNY and SVGAGI (reference sequence). Trimming cost V 3 bases and J 3 bases, with 17 bases left between them. CDR3 nucleotides: TGTGCCAGCAGTTATCATTTGCCGGGGGCCGACTATGGCTACACCTTC. Translation gives CASSYHLPGADYGYTF.

This clonotype was counted only a few times. The chain employs TRBV14 and TRBJ2-7; 7 bases line up with TRBD2. Germline V gene data show CDR1 as SGHDN and CDR2 as FVKESK. With 4 bases clipped from V and 6 bases from J, the junction kept 9 bases outside the gene matches. The CDR3 is 14 residues long. The CDR3 reads CASSPASSGGEQYF. The DNA of the CDR3 is TGTGCCAGCAGCCCGGCCTCCTCGGGGGGCGAGCAGTACTTC.

This clonotype was seen repeatedly, ten times or more. This chain uses TRBV7-9 with TRBJ2-7, with D perhaps TRBD2 (6 bases). The CDR3 has 15 residues. Trimming stripped 4 bases from V and 6 bases from J, with 19 bases between. From germline, CDR1 is SEHNR and CDR2 FQNEAQ (reference sequence). CDR3 in DNA: TGTGCCAGCAGCTCCAAAGGGGCGGCGGAGGGCGAGCAGTACTTC. It specifies CASSSKGAAEGEQYF.

This clonotype was observed a handful of times. V is TRBV12-5 and J is TRBJ2-7, with D possibly called TRBD1 or TRBD2 (5 bases each). The CDR3 contains 20 residues. V lost 1 base and J lost 1, with 26 bases in between. In germline, CDR1 is LGHNT, CDR2 FRNRAP. Written as DNA, the CDR3 is TGTGCTAGTGGTTTGGCCTCATTTCGGGGAAGATCAGGGCCATCCTACGAGCAGTACTTC. Translation gives CASGLASFRGRSGPSYEQYF.

This clonotype was seen a few times. J is TRBJ2-7 and V is TRBV4-3; D might be TRBD2 (6 bases). Germline V CDR1 and CDR2: LGHNA, YSLEER. With 0 bases removed from V and 3 bases from J, the gap between germline ends came to 15 bases. This CDR3 has 16 residues. CDR3 sequence: CASSQDWPGGGYEQYF. The CDR3 bases are TGCGCCAGCAGCCAAGATTGGCCCGGGGGAGGCTACGAGCAGTACTTC.

This clonotype was seen at least ten times. The chain is built from TRBV6-2 or TRBV6-3 and TRBJ1-1, with 9 positions matching TRBD1. From germline, CDR1 is MNHEY and CDR2 SVGEGT. The V segment lost 2 bases and the J segment 4 bases; nucleotides outside the gene matches: 11. The length of the CDR3 is 17 residues. The CDR3 here is CASSYIRPGQGSTEAFF. The CDR3 DNA follows: TGTGCCAGCAGTTACATTCGCCCCGGACAGGGGAGCACTGAAGCTTTCTTT.

This clonotype came up many times. The chain links TRBV4-3 to TRBJ2-7, with a weak D call TRBD2 (5 bases). The CDR3 totals 14 residues. Germline V gene sequence: CDR1 LGHNA, CDR2 YSLEER. The V end lost 1 base, the J end lost 0 bases, and 7 bases lay between the germline ends. The CDR3 DNA reads as TGCGCCAGCAGCCAAGGGACTGTCTCCTACGAGCAGTACTTC. Translated, it gives CASSQGTVSYEQYF.

V usage is TRBV30 and J usage is TRBJ2-3; D unresolved. From germline, CDR1 is GTSNPN and CDR2 SVGIG (reference sequence). The CDR3 is 12 residues long. V gave up 1 base and J gave up 4 bases, with 6 bases separating them. CDR3 residues: CAWSGRADTQYF. As DNA, the CDR3 is TGTGCCTGGAGTGGACGGGCAGATACGCAGTATTTT.

This clonotype was recorded a few times. The chain uses TRBV11-2 and TRBJ2-3, with 13 positions matching TRBD2. CDR1 and CDR2 (germline): SGHAT, FQNNGV. CDR3 length equals 16 residues. The V segment lost 1 base and the J segment 4 bases; nucleotides outside the gene matches: 2. The CDR3 bases are TGTGCCAGCAGCTTAGCACTAGCGGGAGGGTCAGATACGCAGTATTTT. Its protein product is CASSLALAGGSDTQYF.

Of note for this clonotype: This clone may be a read error of a much larger clone one base away. The chain recombines TRBV4-3 with TRBJ2-5; D may be TRBD1 (6 bases). The CDR3 is 14 amino acids. Germline lookup yields CDR1 LGHNA and CDR2 YSLEER. The DNA for the CDR3 is TGCGTCAGCAGCCCGGACAGCCGATTGGAGACCCAGTACTTC. It yields the protein CVSSPDSRLETQYF.

This clonotype showed up just a few times. The chain links TRBV13 to TRBJ1-1; no reliable D call. This CDR3 spans 14 amino acids. Trimming removed 4 bases at V and 2 bases at J, with 11 bases between. Per germline, CDR1 PRHDT and CDR2 FYEKMQ (reference sequence). The CDR3: CASSSGRANTEAFF. The CDR3 nucleotides are TGTGCCAGCAGCTCGGGCCGCGCTAACACTGAAGCTTTCTTT.

This clonotype was counted a few times. The CDR3 reads CAWGGTEATDTQYF. CDR3 DNA sequence: TGTGCCTGGGGGGGCACAGAGGCTACAGATACGCAGTATTTT. The chain carries TRBV30 and TRBJ2-3; TRBD1 is a possible D gene (6 bases). V was cut by 5 bases and J by 3 bases, with 15 bases left in between. CDR1 is GTSNPN, CDR2 SVGIG, per germline (reference sequence). This CDR3 contains 14 residues.

Ten or more counts support this clonotype. The V call is TRBV20-1, the J call TRBJ2-3; TRBD2 is a possible D gene (6 bases). This CDR3 spans 14 amino acids. Looked up from germline, CDR1 is DFQATT and CDR2 is SNEGSKA (reference sequence). The V and J ends lost 0 bases and 4 bases respectively, with 11 bases between them. CDR3 amino acids: CSARDPPGADTQYF. The DNA of the CDR3 is TGCAGTGCTAGAGATCCACCGGGGGCAGATACGCAGTATTTT.

This clonotype was seen a handful of times. The J gene is TRBJ1-5, the V gene TRBV21-1. TRBV21-1 is designated a pseudogene. The CDR3 extends over 17 amino acids. CDR3 bases: TGTGCCAGCAGCAAGATTGGTGCTGTGGTTAGCAATCAGCCCCAGCATTTT. As protein: CASSKIGAVVSNQPQHF.